This TCR beta chain was captured by sequencing in a study of blood T cell repertoires in COVID-19. The V gene's germline CDR1 is LGHNA and CDR2 YNFKEQ. The CDR3 spans 15 residues. Trimming left V 0 bases short and J 7 bases short, with 12 bases between. The table came from immunoSEQ multiplex PCR; TCRdb's copy has only in-frame clones and leaves some out. The data hold fewer than 250,000 clones, with approximately 86% observed a single time. The TCR originated in a human donor in a cohort sampled during active COVID-19. The rearrangement uses TRBV4-2 and TRBJ2-2; tentatively, D is TRBD2 (5 bases). The sequencing sample was made of peripheral blood. The CDR3 spells CASSQDAGDFGELFF. The CDR3 DNA follows: TGTGCCAGCAGCCAAGATGCCGGGGATTTCGGGGAGCTGTTTTTT.